This entry lists 30 T cell receptor beta chains sequenced from one sample in a study of T-cell reconstitution after alpha-beta-depleted transplantation in children. Researchers prepared the TCRbeta library using unique molecular identifiers, the study reports. TCRdb processed the PCR reads anew with MiXCR; each CDR3 protein has one entry. The table lists about 830,000 distinct CDR3 sequences, about 15% of them singletons, with just under 5% in the top ten. This material consisted of PBMCs, mostly from graft donor cells, taken 360 days after TCRalphabeta/CD19-depleted stem cell transplant. Every receptor here comes from a male patient under 18 who had a stem cell transplant for acute lymphoblastic leukemia, so the T cells may come from the graft donor.

This clonotype was picked up many times. The chain uses TRBV5-1 and TRBJ2-1, with D possibly being TRBD2 (5 bases). The V gene lost 3 bases and the J gene lost 0 bases, with 10 bases spanning the gap. Germline lookup yields CDR1 SGHRS and CDR2 YFSETQ. CDR3 length equals 15 residues. CDR3 sequence (DNA): TGCGCCAGCAGCTCAGCGGAGTCCTCCTACAATGAGCAGTTCTTC. It is translated as CASSSAESSYNEQFF.

Ten or more counts support this clonotype. The chain uses TRBV4-1 and TRBJ2-1; 8 bases line up with TRBD2. The ends lost 0 bases at V and 4 bases at J; junction bases unmatched: 8. There are 17 residues in the CDR3. Looked up from germline, CDR1 is MGHRA and CDR2 is YSYEKL. CDR3 amino acids: CASSQETRLAGYNEQFF. The CDR3, as DNA: TGCGCCAGCAGCCAAGAAACGAGGCTAGCGGGTTACAATGAGCAGTTCTTC.

V gene TRBV27 combines with J gene TRBJ2-3; no clear D. Germline V gene sequence: CDR1 MNHEY, CDR2 SMNVEV (reference sequence). The germline V and J ends were trimmed by 2 bases and 4 bases, with 7 bases remaining between them. CDR3 length equals 13 residues. In DNA form, the CDR3 reads TGTGCCAGCAGTTTAATCTTATCAGATACGCAGTATTTT. It yields the protein CASSLILSDTQYF.

This clonotype has just a few counts. The rearrangement links TRBV2 to TRBJ1-5; a weak D match, TRBD1 (6 bases). CDR1 and CDR2 (germline): SNHLY, FYNNEI. The CDR3 is made up of 15 amino acids. Trimming removed 1 base at V and 4 bases at J, with 11 bases between. For the CDR3, the DNA is TGTGCCAGCAGTGAAGTTCAGGGGACTAATCAGCCCCAGCATTTT. This encodes CASSEVQGTNQPQHF.

The chain carries TRBV24-1 and TRBJ2-2; D gene unclear. This CDR3 spans 15 amino acids. Germline CDR1 is KGHDR and CDR2 is SFDVKD. V was pared by 3 bases and J by 1 base, with 8 bases between. The CDR3 DNA reads as TGTGCCACCAGTGATCCAAGGCGGAACACCGGGGAGCTGTTTTTT. It codes for CATSDPRRNTGELFF.

This clonotype was detected a few times. The chain is built from TRBV20-1 and TRBJ1-5, with D possibly being TRBD1 (6 bases). The CDR3 is 14 residues long. The V gene's germline CDR1 is DFQATT and CDR2 SNEGSKA (reference sequence). V was shortened by 0 bases and J by 4 bases, with 10 bases between the two germline ends. CDR3 protein: CSAREGASNQPQHF. The DNA of the CDR3 is TGCAGTGCTAGAGAGGGGGCTTCGAATCAGCCCCAGCATTTT.

This clonotype was counted at least ten times. The chain carries TRBV15 and TRBJ1-5; D remains ambiguous. Between the trimmed V and J ends, which lost 3 bases and 7 bases, there was a span of 13 bases. The CDR3 extends over 14 amino acids. Germline V lookup: CDR1 LNHNV, CDR2 YYDKDF (reference sequence). The DNA of the CDR3 is TGTGCCACCAGCAGTGCTAGTCTACAGCAGCCCCAGCATTTT. As protein: CATSSASLQQPQHF. The complete variable domain, with remaining parts taken from reference TRBV15 and TRBJ1-5, reads DAMVIQNPRYQVTQFGKPVTLSCSQTLNHNVMYWYQQKSSQAPKLLFHYYDKDFNNEADTPDNFQSRRPNTSFCFLDIRSPGLGDTAMYLCATSSASLQQPQHFGDGTRLSIL.

This clonotype was seen a few times. The V and J genes are TRBV7-2 and TRBJ2-5; D may be TRBD1 or TRBD2 (7 bases each). This CDR3 is 15 amino acids long. The germline V and J ends were trimmed by 2 bases and 5 bases, with 15 bases remaining between them. Germline values: CDR1 SGHTA, CDR2 FQGNSA. In DNA, the CDR3 is TGTGCCAGCAGCTTAAGGGCAGGGGGGGTGGAGACCCAGTACTTC. This translates into CASSLRAGGVETQYF.

This sequence joins TRBV7-7 and TRBJ2-1, with 7 bases aligning to TRBD1. The trim removed 2 bases at V and 5 bases at J, leaving 9 bases unmatched. Germline CDR1 reads SSHAT; CDR2 reads FNYEAQ (reference sequence). The CDR3 is 16 amino acids. In DNA form, the CDR3 reads TGTGCCAGCAGCTTAAGCCAGAGACAGGGAAACAATGAGCAGTTCTTC. Its translation is CASSLSQRQGNNEQFF.

This clonotype has only a few counts. This rearrangement joins TRBV5-1 to TRBJ1-5; D ambiguous. CDR1 and CDR2 (germline): SGHRS, YFSETQ. The germline V and J ends were trimmed by 3 bases and 2 bases, with 6 bases remaining between them. The CDR3 sequence is 13 residues long. The CDR3 coding sequence is TGCGCCAGCAGCTACGAGGGCAATCAGCCCCAGCATTTT. This sequence encodes CASSYEGNQPQHF.

The table lists this clonotype with a few counts. V is TRBV10-3 and J is TRBJ2-1, with 8 bases that match TRBD2. Germline V gene lookup returns CDR1 ENHRY and CDR2 SYGVKD. The CDR3 is 16 amino acids. V lost 0 bases and J lost 3; bases outside the gene matches: 4. The chain's CDR3 is CAISESASGHYNEQFF. CDR3 nucleotide sequence: TGTGCCATCAGTGAGTCGGCTAGCGGGCACTACAATGAGCAGTTCTTC.

The chain recombines TRBV27 with TRBJ1-4; D not certain. The CDR3 has 12 residues. Trimming removed 1 base at V and 10 bases at J, with 7 bases between. Germline V gives CDR1 MNHEY, CDR2 SMNVEV (reference sequence). The CDR3 DNA reads TGTGCCAGCAGTTTATTCCGACGAAAACTGTTTTTT. Its translation: CASSLFRRKLFF.

This clonotype was counted only a few times. This chain connects TRBV20-1 to TRBJ2-1; D uncertain. Looked up from germline, CDR1 is DFQATT and CDR2 is SNEGSKA (reference sequence). Trimming removed 2 bases from V and 15 bases from J, with 14 bases in between. This CDR3 has 11 residues. CDR3 in amino acids: CSARTQTGPFF. The CDR3 nucleotides are TGCAGTGCTAGAACTCAGACGGGCCCGTTCTTC.

The chain employs TRBV3-1 and TRBJ2-1, with TRBD1 matching over 8 bases. The CDR3 runs to 19 residues. Germline CDR1 reads LGHDT; CDR2 reads YNNKEL (reference sequence). Germline trimming cut 8 bases from V and 1 base from J; bases unmatched to any gene: 19. Here the CDR3 DNA reads TGTGCCAGCTGTTTTTTAAGACAGGGGATAGAATTGTCCTACAATGAGCAGTTCTTC. Its translation is CASCFLRQGIELSYNEQFF.

This clonotype was seen a handful of times. The CDR3 region has the DNA TGCAGTGCTAGACCTCCGGGGGAGCAGTTCTTC. This encodes CSARPPGEQFF. V gene TRBV20-1 combines with J gene TRBJ2-1, with D possibly TRBD2 on 5 matching bases. The CDR3 is made up of 11 amino acids. Looked up from germline, CDR1 is DFQATT and CDR2 is SNEGSKA (reference sequence). The germline V and J ends were trimmed by 2 bases and 10 bases, with 9 bases remaining between them.

Here the CDR3 reads CASSPQAGVGHNEQFF. The DNA for the CDR3 is TGTGCCAGCAGTCCTCAAGCGGGAGTGGGGCACAATGAGCAGTTCTTC. V is TRBV6-1 and J is TRBJ2-1; 8 positions match TRBD2. Germline V gene data show CDR1 as MNHNS and CDR2 as SASEGT. This CDR3 comprises 16 residues. The V gene end was trimmed by 5 bases and the J gene end by 5 bases; junction bases not matched to a gene: 11.

This rearrangement joins TRBV27 to TRBJ2-1, with TRBD2 matching 8 bases. Germline trimming cut 5 bases from V and 6 bases from J; bases unmatched to any gene: 12. CDR3 length: 16 amino acids. Germline CDR1 and CDR2: MNHEY and SMNVEV (reference sequence). The CDR3 reads CASSPPPGLEPNEQFF. In DNA, the CDR3 is TGTGCCAGCAGTCCCCCCCCGGGACTAGAACCCAATGAGCAGTTCTTC.

This clonotype has ten or more counts. The chain recombines TRBV4-2 with TRBJ2-1; no firm D call. The CDR3 is 13 residues long. Deletions cut 4 bases from V and 10 bases from J, with 14 bases between. Germline V gene lookup returns CDR1 LGHNA and CDR2 YNFKEQ. This chain's CDR3 is CASSPPDSWEQFF. The CDR3 DNA reads as TGTGCCAGCAGCCCCCCCGATAGCTGGGAGCAGTTCTTC.

The J gene is TRBJ2-5, the V gene TRBV18; 7 bases match TRBD1. The length of the CDR3 is 13 residues. V shed 3 bases and J 6 bases; nucleotides not matched to a gene: 4. Germline-derived CDR1 and CDR2 are KGHSH and LQKENI. Here the CDR3 DNA reads TGTGCCAGCTCACCCCAGGGGGTTCAGACCCAGTACTTC. This sequence encodes CASSPQGVQTQYF.

CDR3 protein: CSALRLTGRQGYTF. CDR3 sequence (DNA): TGCAGTGCTCTACGCCTAACAGGTCGACAAGGCTACACCTTC. V gene TRBV20-1 combines with J gene TRBJ1-2; weak D call: TRBD1 (5 bases). Germline values: CDR1 DFQATT, CDR2 SNEGSKA (reference sequence). V was trimmed by 5 bases and J by 8 bases, leaving 21 bases between them. This CDR3 is 14 amino acids long.

This clonotype has just a few counts. The rearrangement uses TRBV5-1 and TRBJ2-1; no clear D gene. Germline loops: CDR1 SGHRS, CDR2 YFSETQ. The CDR3 is made up of 15 amino acids. V lost 10 bases to trimming and J lost 4 bases, with 21 bases between them. CDR3 bases: TGCGCCTGTACCCCATCAGTACGGACGTACAATGAGCAGTTCTTC. It codes for CACTPSVRTYNEQFF.

The gene calls are TRBV6-4 and TRBJ2-1; 7 bases line up with TRBD2. V was clipped by 5 bases and J by 0 bases; unmatched bases: 13. This CDR3 is 18 amino acids long. The germline CDR1 and CDR2 sequences are MRHNA and SNTAGT. CDR3 nucleotides: TGTGCCAGCAGTCCCTTGGGTCGGGGGGAGAGCTCCTACAATGAGCAGTTCTTC. Residues: CASSPLGRGESSYNEQFF.

Ten or more counts support this clonotype. The rearrangement uses TRBV7-6 and TRBJ2-1; the match to TRBD2 covers 8 bases. With 5 bases clipped from V and 7 bases from J, the junction kept 7 bases outside the gene matches. The CDR3 loop spans 14 amino acids. Germline CDR1 SGHVS, CDR2 FNYEAQ. This CDR3 reads CASSDILAANEQFF. The DNA of the CDR3 is TGTGCCAGCAGCGATATACTAGCGGCGAATGAGCAGTTCTTC.

V and J are TRBV7-2 and TRBJ2-3; no clear D gene. This CDR3 contains 12 residues. V lost 8 bases to trimming and J lost 4 bases, with 10 bases between them. Per the germline V gene, CDR1 is SGHTA and CDR2 is FQGNSA. CDR3 sequence (DNA): TGTGCCAGCTCAGAAACACCAGATACGCAGTATTTT. It yields the protein CASSETPDTQYF.

Ten or more counts support this clonotype. The chain combines TRBV20-1 with TRBJ2-1; TRBD2 aligns across 8 bases. CDR1 is DFQATT, CDR2 SNEGSKA, per germline (reference sequence). J was trimmed by 7 bases and V by 3 bases; bases with no gene match: 14. This CDR3 has 16 amino acids. This chain's CDR3 is CSASRLGGRSRNEQFF. Here the CDR3 DNA reads TGCAGTGCTAGTCGGCTAGGCGGGAGGTCTCGTAATGAGCAGTTCTTC.

The chain is built from TRBV4-2 and TRBJ2-1; 9 bases map to TRBD1. The germline V gene encodes CDR1 LGHNA and CDR2 YNFKEQ. V lost 5 bases and J lost 7; bases outside the gene matches: 9. This CDR3 contains 15 residues. The CDR3 here is CASSVGTGLRNEQFF. The CDR3 DNA sequence: TGTGCCAGCAGCGTAGGGACAGGGCTAAGGAATGAGCAGTTCTTC.

V and J are TRBV5-1 and TRBJ2-3; D is unclear. This CDR3 region has 16 residues. Germline CDR1 is SGHRS and CDR2 is YFSETQ. The ends were cut back, 0 bases at V and 2 bases at J, with 13 bases in the middle. The CDR3 coding sequence is TGCGCCAGCAGCTTGGACGAAAGGGTTAACACAGATACGCAGTATTTT. As protein: CASSLDERVNTDTQYF.

This clonotype has ten or more counts. The chain carries TRBV7-2 and TRBJ1-5, with D maybe TRBD1 (6 bases). Germline V gene lookup returns CDR1 SGHTA and CDR2 FQGNSA. V was trimmed by 5 bases and J by 4 bases, leaving 9 bases between them. This CDR3 has 13 amino acids. The CDR3 region has the DNA TGTGCCAGCAGCCCTGACAGGAATCAGCCCCAGCATTTT. This translates into CASSPDRNQPQHF.

The chain carries TRBV12-3 or TRBV12-4 and TRBJ1-1; D ambiguous. The length of the CDR3 is 9 residues. With 1 base removed from V and 10 bases from J, the gap between germline ends came to 1 base. The CDR3 spells CASSLGAFF. Here the CDR3 DNA reads TGTGCCAGCAGTTTAGGAGCTTTCTTT.

The chain links TRBV27 to TRBJ2-1; TRBD2 matches 7 bases. Germline CDR1 and CDR2: MNHEY and SMNVEV (reference sequence). With 0 bases clipped from V and 5 bases from J, the junction kept 1 base outside the gene matches. The length of the CDR3 is 14 residues. The CDR3 sequence is CASSLSAGDNEQFF. CDR3 sequence (DNA): TGTGCCAGCAGTTTATCTGCGGGGGACAATGAGCAGTTCTTC.